This T cell receptor (beta chain) came from a study of CD4 T cells in relation to SARS-CoV-2 and coronaviruses. Sequencing used immunoSEQ multiplex PCR; TCRdb keeps in-frame clones, though not all of them. The data contain approximately 70,000 clones, more than 85% of them singletons. Germline V CDR1 and CDR2: MNHEY, SMNVEV (reference sequence). The CDR3 spans 15 residues. Trimming removed 7 bases at V and 2 bases at J, with 18 bases between. As regards this clone: The antigen is not known.

Unexposed donor CD4+ T cells date from about 2011-2018, before the COVID-19 pandemic. Broader study findings: About 65% of donors had memory CD4+ clonotypes crossrecognizing SARS-CoV-2 and common cold coronavirus spike. Samples before the pandemic and after infection were not matched within any donor.

Sequenced input: naive CD4+ T cells from PBMCs. The subset denotes: naive CD4+ T cells isolated by negative enrichment. This sequence joins TRBV27 and TRBJ2-7; tentatively, D is TRBD1 or TRBD2 (5 bases each). The sequence was obtained from a human donor in good health. CDR3: CASKPGMGVTYEQYF. CDR3 DNA sequence: TGTGCCAGCAAGCCAGGTATGGGGGTTACCTACGAGCAGTACTTC.